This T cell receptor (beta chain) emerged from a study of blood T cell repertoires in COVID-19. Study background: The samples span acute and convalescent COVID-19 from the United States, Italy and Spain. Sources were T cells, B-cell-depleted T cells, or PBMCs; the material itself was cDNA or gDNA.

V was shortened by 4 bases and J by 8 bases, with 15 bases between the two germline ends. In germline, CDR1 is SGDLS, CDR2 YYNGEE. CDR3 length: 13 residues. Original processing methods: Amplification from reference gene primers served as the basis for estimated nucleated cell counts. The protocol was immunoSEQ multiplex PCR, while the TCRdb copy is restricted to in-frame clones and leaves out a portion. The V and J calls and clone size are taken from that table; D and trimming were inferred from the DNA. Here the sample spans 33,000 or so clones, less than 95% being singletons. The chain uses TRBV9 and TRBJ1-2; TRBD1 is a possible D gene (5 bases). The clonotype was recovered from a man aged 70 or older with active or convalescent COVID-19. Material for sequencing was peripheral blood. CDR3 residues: CASSTRVGGGYTF. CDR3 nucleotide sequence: TGTGCCAGCAGCACCCGCGTCGGGGGAGGCTACACCTTC.